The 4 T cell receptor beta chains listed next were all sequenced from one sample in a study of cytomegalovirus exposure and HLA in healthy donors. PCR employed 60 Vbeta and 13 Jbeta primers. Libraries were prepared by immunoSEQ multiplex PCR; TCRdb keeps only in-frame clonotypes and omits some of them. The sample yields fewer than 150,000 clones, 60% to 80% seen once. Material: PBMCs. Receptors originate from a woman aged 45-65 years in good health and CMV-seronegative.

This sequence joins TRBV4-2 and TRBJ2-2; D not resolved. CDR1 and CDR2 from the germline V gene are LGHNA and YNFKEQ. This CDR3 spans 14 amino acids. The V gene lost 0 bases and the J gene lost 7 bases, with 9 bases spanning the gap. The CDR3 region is CASSQDRSFGELFF. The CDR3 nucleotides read TGTGCCAGCAGCCAAGATAGAAGTTTCGGGGAGCTGTTTTTT.

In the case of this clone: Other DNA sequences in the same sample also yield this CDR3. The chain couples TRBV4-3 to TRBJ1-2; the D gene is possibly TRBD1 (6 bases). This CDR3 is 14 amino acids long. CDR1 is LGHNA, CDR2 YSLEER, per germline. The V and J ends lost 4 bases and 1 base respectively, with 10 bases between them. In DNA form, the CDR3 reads TGCGCCAGCAGCCCGGGACAATTTAACTATGGCTACACCTTC. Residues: CASSPGQFNYGYTF.

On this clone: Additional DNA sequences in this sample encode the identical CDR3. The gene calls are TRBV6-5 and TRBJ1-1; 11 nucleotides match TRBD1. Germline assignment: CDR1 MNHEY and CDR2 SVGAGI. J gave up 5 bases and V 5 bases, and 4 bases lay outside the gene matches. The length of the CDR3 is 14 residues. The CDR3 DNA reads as TGTGCCAGCAGTGAAGGGACAGGGGGTACTGAAGCTTTCTTT. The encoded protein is CASSEGTGGTEAFF.

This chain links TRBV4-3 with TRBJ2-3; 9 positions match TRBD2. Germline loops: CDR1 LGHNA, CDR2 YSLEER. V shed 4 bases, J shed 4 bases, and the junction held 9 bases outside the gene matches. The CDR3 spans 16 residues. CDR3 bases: TGCGCCAGCAGCCGACGGATGCGGGGGGGCGCAGATACGCAGTATTTT. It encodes CASSRRMRGGADTQYF.